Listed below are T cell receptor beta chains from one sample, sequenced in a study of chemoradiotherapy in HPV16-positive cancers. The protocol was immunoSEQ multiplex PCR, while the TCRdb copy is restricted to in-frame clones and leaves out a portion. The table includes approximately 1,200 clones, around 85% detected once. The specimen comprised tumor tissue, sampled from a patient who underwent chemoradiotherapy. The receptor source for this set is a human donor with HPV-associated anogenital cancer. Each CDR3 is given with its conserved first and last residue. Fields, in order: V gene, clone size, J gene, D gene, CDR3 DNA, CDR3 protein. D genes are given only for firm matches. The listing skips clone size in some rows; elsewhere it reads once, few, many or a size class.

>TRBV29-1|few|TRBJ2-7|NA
TGCAGCGTTGAATTGGCCGCCACAGGACTCGAGCAGTACTTC
CSVELAATGLEQYF
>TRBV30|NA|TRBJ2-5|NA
TGTGCCTGGAGTGTGTTAGGGGAGGAGACCCAGTACTTC
CAWSVLGEETQYF
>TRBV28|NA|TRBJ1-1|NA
TGTGCCAGTAATGGGAATACGAACACTGAAGCTTTCTTT
CASNGNTNTEAFF
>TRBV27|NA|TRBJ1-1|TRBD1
TGTGCCAGCACCCTAACAGGGGGACTTGCTGCCACTGAAGCTTTCTTT
CASTLTGGLAATEAFF
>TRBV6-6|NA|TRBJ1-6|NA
TGTGCCAGCGAACAGGGAGGGTTAAATTCACCCCTCCACTTT
CASEQGGLNSPLHF
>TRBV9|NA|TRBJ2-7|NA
TGTGCCAGCAGCGTAGCAGGGGCCTACGAGCAGTACTTC
CASSVAGAYEQYF
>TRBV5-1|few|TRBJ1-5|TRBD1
TGCGCCAGCAGCTCCGGGACAGGGGGTCCGCCCCAGCATTTT
CASSSGTGGPPQHF
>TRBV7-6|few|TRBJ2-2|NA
TGTGCCAGCAGCTTAGCAAGCGGCGGGGGCGCGAACACCGGGGAGCTGTTTTTT
CASSLASGGGANTGELFF
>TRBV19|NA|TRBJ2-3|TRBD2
TGTGCCAGTAGTATAGAGGGGAGGGTTGGTACAGATACGCAGTATTTT
CASSIEGRVGTDTQYF
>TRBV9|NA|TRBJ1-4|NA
TGTGCCAGCAGCGGTCTTTTGGGGGGGGAAGGTGAAAAACTGTTTTTT
CASSGLLGGEGEKLFF
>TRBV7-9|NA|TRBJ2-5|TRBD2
TGTGCCAGCAGCCTAACAAGCGGGAGAGGGGAGACCCAGTACTTC
CASSLTSGRGETQYF
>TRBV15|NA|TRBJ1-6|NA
TGTGCCACCAGCAGAGATCAGAACAGCGACTCACCCCTCCACTTT
CATSRDQNSDSPLHF
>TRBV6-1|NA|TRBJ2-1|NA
TGTGCCAGCAGTGACAGGGACCCCAGGGATGAGCAGTTCTTC
CASSDRDPRDEQFF
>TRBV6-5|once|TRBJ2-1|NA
TGTGCCAGCAGTTATGGGTACAATGAGCAGTTCTTC
CASSYGYNEQFF
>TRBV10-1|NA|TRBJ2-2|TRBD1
TGCGCCAGCAGTGAGTCAGGGGGCGCGGGCACCGGGGAGCTGTTTTTT
CASSESGGAGTGELFF
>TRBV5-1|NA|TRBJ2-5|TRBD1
TGCGCCAGCAGCCCGGGACAGGGGGCGCTTGTCGAGACCCAGTACTTC
CASSPGQGALVETQYF
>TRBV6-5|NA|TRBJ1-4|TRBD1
TGTGCCAGCAGCCCGGACAGGGAGAATGAAAAACTGTTTTTT
CASSPDRENEKLFF
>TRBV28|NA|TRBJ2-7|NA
TGTGCCAGCAGCTACGGGCCTATGAGGGACTTC
CASSYGPMRDF
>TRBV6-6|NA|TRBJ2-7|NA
TGTGCCATCAGACAAGGGGCGTTATCCGAGCAGTACTTC
CAIRQGALSEQYF
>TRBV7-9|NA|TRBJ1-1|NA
TGTGCCAGCAGCTTAGATTCGGTGGGTGGAGCTTTCTTT
CASSLDSVGGAFF
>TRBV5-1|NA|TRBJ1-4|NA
TGCGCCAGCAGCTTGCCGAACCCTAATGAAAAACTGTTTTTT
CASSLPNPNEKLFF
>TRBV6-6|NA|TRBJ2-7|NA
TGTGCCAGCAGCCCGGAGAGCTACGAGCAGTACTTC
CASSPESYEQYF
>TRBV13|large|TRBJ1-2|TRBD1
TGTGCCAGCAGCCAGGGGGGGCGAAAAAATGGCTACACCTTC
CASSQGGRKNGYTF
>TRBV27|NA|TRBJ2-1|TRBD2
TGTGCCAGCAGTCGAACGTTAGCGGGGGGCTCCTACAATGAGCAGTTCTTC
CASSRTLAGGSYNEQFF
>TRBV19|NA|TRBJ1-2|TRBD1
TGTGCCAGTAGTACGTGGACAGGGGCGAAGGAAGGGTATGGCTACACCTTC
CASSTWTGAKEGYGYTF
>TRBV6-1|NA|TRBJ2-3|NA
TGTGCCAGCAGTGAAGTAGCCGCCGGCACAGATACGCAGTATTTT
CASSEVAAGTDTQYF
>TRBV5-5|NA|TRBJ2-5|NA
TGTGCCAGCAGGGGGTGGGGGGTACAAGAGACCCAGTACTTC
CASRGWGVQETQYF
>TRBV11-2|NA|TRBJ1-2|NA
TGTGCCAGCAGCTTAGGGCAGGATTCCCTCTATGGCTACACCTTC
CASSLGQDSLYGYTF
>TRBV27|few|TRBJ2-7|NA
TGTGCCAGCCTAGGGGGGGCGGGAGTTAACTACGAGCAGTACTTC
CASLGGAGVNYEQYF
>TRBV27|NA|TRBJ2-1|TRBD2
TGTGCCAGCAGTTTATATTCGGGGACTAGCGGCTCCTACAATGAGCAGTTCTTC
CASSLYSGTSGSYNEQFF
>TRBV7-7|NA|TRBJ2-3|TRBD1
TGTGCTAGCAGCTTACAGGGGGTACCCACAGATACGCAGTATTTT
CASSLQGVPTDTQYF
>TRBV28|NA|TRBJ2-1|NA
TGTGCCAGCAGTTCACGAAATGAGCAGTTCTTC
CASSSRNEQFF
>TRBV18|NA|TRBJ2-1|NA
TGTGCCAGCTCTAGCGGTTACAATGAGCAGTTCTTC
CASSSGYNEQFF
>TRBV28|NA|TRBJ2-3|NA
TGTGCCAGCAGGAACACAGATACGCAGTATTTT
CASRNTDTQYF
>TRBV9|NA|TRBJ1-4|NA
TGTGCCAGCAGCCCCAGGGGATGGGATAATGAAAAACTGTTTTTT
CASSPRGWDNEKLFF
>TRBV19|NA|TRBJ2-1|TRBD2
TGTGCCAGTAGTACCCAAACTAGCGGGTTCTACAATGAGCAGTTCTTC
CASSTQTSGFYNEQFF
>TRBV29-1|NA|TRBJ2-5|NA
TGCAGCGTTGATGCAGGGCTAGAGACCCAGTACTTC
CSVDAGLETQYF
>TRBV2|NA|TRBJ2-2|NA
TGTGCCAGCAGTGGCCCATCATCGGACACCGGGGAGCTGTTTTTT
CASSGPSSDTGELFF
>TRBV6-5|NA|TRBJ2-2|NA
TGTGCCAGCAGTAAACAGGGAGGCACCGGGGAGCTGTTTTTT
CASSKQGGTGELFF
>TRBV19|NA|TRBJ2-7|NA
TGTGCCAGTAGTTCCTCCTACGAGCAGTACTTC
CASSSSYEQYF
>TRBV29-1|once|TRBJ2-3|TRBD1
TGCAGCGTCGAGGGGACAGGGACAGATACGCAGTATTTT
CSVEGTGTDTQYF
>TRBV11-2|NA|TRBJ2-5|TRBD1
TGTGCCAGCAGCTGGGACAGCTTACAAGAGACCCAGTACTTC
CASSWDSLQETQYF